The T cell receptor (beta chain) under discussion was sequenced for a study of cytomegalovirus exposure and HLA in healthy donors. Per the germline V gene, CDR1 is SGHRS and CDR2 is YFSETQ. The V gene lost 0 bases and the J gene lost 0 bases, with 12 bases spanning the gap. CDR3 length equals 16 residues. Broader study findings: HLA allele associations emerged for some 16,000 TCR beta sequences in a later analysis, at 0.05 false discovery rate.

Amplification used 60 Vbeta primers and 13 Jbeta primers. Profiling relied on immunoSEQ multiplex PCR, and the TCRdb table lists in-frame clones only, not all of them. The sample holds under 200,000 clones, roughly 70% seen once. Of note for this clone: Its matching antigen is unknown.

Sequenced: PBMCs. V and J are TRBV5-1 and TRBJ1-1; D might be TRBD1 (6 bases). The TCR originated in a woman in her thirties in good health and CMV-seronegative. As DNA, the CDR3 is TGCGCCAGCAGCTTGGAACAGGGTGCATTGAACACTGAAGCTTTCTTT. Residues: CASSLEQGALNTEAFF.